This TCR beta chain is drawn from a study of CD8 T cells in Susac syndrome. The CDR3 spans 16 residues. V lost 5 bases to trimming and J lost 4 bases; unmatched junction nucleotides: 10. Random hexamers were used to reverse transcribe roughly 0.5 to 1 ug of RNA. Using its own MiXCR run on the immunoSEQ multiplex PCR reads, TCRdb lists one record per CDR3 protein. The table lists almost 450,000 distinct CDR3 sequences, around 85% of them singletons. This TCR was recovered from a human donor with multiple sclerosis. Sequencing input: CD8+ T cells from PBMCs. The chain combines TRBV12-3 or TRBV12-4 with TRBJ2-2; 7 bases align to TRBD1. The CDR3 is CASSLPGTVVTGELFF. In nucleotides, the CDR3 is TGTGCCAGCAGTCTACCCGGGACAGTGGTCACCGGGGAGCTGTTTTTT.